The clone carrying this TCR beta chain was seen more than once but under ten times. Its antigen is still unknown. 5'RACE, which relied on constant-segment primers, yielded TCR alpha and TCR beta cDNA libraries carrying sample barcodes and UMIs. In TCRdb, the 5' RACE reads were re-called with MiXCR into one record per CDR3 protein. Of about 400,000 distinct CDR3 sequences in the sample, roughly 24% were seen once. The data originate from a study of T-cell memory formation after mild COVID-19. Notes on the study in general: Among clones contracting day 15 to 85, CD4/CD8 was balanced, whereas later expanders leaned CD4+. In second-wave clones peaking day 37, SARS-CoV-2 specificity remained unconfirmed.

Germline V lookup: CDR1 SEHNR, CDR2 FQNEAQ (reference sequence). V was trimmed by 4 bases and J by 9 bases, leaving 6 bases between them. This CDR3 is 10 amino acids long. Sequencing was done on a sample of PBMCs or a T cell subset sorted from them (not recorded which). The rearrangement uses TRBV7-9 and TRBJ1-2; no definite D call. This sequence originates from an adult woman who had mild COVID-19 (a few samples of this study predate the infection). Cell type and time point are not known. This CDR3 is CASSSSRYTF. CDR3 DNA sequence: TGTGCCAGCAGCTCCTCTCGCTACACCTTC.